This is a list of T cell receptor beta chains from one sample in a study of T cell responses to AZD1222 COVID-19 vaccine. Profiling relied on immunoSEQ multiplex PCR, and the TCRdb table lists in-frame clones only, not all of them. The table has over 130,000 clones, about 90% seen once; the top ten hold approximately 4.3%. The sequences come from peripheral blood, collected 28 days after the second AZD1222 dose. These receptors were obtained from an adult who received the AZD1222 COVID-19 vaccine. The CDR3 runs from the conserved cysteine through the conserved F or W. The D gene is left open where the match is weak. Size is stated for part of the rows, as once, few or many counts, or as a class when the clone is expanded.

J: TRBJ2-1; D: TRBD2; size: NA; V: TRBV10-3; DNA: TGTGCCATGGGACTAGCGGGAGGTTACAATGAGCAGTTCTTC; CDR3: CAMGLAGGYNEQFF
J: TRBJ2-1; D: NA; size: NA; V: TRBV7-9; DNA: TGTGCCAGCAGCTTACGAGGTCGGAGCTCCTACAATGAGCAGTTCTTC; CDR3: CASSLRGRSSYNEQFF
J: TRBJ1-5; D: NA; size: NA; V: TRBV18; DNA: TGTGCCAGCTCTCCGACCCGTAGGGATCAGCCCCAGCATTTT; CDR3: CASSPTRRDQPQHF
J: TRBJ2-2; D: NA; size: NA; V: TRBV4-3; DNA: TGCGCCAGCAGCCAAGATTATGTACGGCGGAACACCGGGGAGCTGTTTTTT; CDR3: CASSQDYVRRNTGELFF
J: TRBJ1-2; D: NA; size: NA; V: TRBV3-1/TRBV3-2; DNA: TGTGCCAGCAGCCAAGCCTACGACGGGAACTTAGCTAACTATGGCTACACCTTC; CDR3: CASSQAYDGNLANYGYTF
J: TRBJ1-2; D: TRBD1; size: NA; V: TRBV5-5; DNA: TGTGCCAGCAGCTCGGGACAGGCCCTCGGTGGCTACACCTTC; CDR3: CASSSGQALGGYTF
J: TRBJ2-5; D: NA; size: NA; V: TRBV2; DNA: TGTGCCAGCAGTGAAGCGGGGGGGCTCGGTAAGACCCAGTACTTC; CDR3: CASSEAGGLGKTQYF
J: TRBJ2-7; D: TRBD1; size: NA; V: TRBV29-1; DNA: TGCAGCGTCTCCCTGTTTACAGGGGCTGCCTACGAGCAGTACTTC; CDR3: CSVSLFTGAAYEQYF
J: TRBJ2-5; D: NA; size: NA; V: TRBV10-3; DNA: TGTGCCATCTCCCGGTCAGGGCAAGAGACCCAGTACTTC; CDR3: CAISRSGQETQYF
J: TRBJ1-1; D: NA; size: NA; V: TRBV6-2/TRBV6-3; DNA: TGTGCCAGCAGTTCGACAGCTAACACTGAAGCTTTCTTT; CDR3: CASSSTANTEAFF
J: TRBJ2-7; D: TRBD2; size: NA; V: TRBV4-3; DNA: TGCGCCAGCAGCCAAGATCTTGGCGGGGGGGGCTACGAGCAGTACTTC; CDR3: CASSQDLGGGGYEQYF
J: TRBJ1-4; D: NA; size: once; V: TRBV7-9; DNA: TGTGCCAGCAGCGCCATAGCCGGGACAATCGTAGCTAATGAAAAACTGTTTTTT; CDR3: CASSAIAGTIVANEKLFF
J: TRBJ1-1; D: TRBD1; size: NA; V: TRBV2; DNA: TGTGCCAGCAGGGGGACAGATGAAGCTTTCTTT; CDR3: CASRGTDEAFF
J: TRBJ1-3; D: NA; size: NA; V: TRBV20-1; DNA: TGCAGTGCTAGTTCTCTACAACAGGGATTTGGAAACACCATATATTTT; CDR3: CSASSLQQGFGNTIYF
J: TRBJ2-2; D: NA; size: NA; V: TRBV1; DNA: TGCACCAGCAGCCAAGATCAATGTACTAGCGGGGGGTTAAACACCGGGGAGCTGTTTTTT; CDR3: CTSSQDQCTSGGLNTGELFF